This T cell receptor (beta chain) originates from a study of cytomegalovirus exposure and HLA in healthy donors. With 60 Vbeta and 13 Jbeta primers, the PCR was carried out. The assay was immunoSEQ multiplex PCR, and TCRdb's table has in-frame clones only and misses some. The table shows about 200,000 clones, with about four fifths occurring only once. CDR3 length: 18 amino acids. After removal of 8 bases from V and 1 base from J, the junction contained 10 bases not matched to a gene. CDR1 and CDR2 (germline): KGHSH, LQKENI. The rearrangement links TRBV18 to TRBJ2-3, with 15 bases identical to TRBD2. Sequencing was carried out using PBMCs. The sequence was obtained from a male donor in good health and CMV-seropositive. The CDR3 bases are TGTGCCAGCCTAGGGGGACTAGCGGGGGGCCGGCGCACAGATACGCAGTATTTT. It translates to CASLGGLAGGRRTDTQYF.